This TCR beta chain is from a study of blood T cell repertoires in COVID-19. CDR1 is SNHLY, CDR2 FYNNEI, per germline. This CDR3 is 12 amino acids long. J was trimmed by 4 bases and V by 7 bases; bases with no gene match: 3. Profiling relied on immunoSEQ multiplex PCR, and the TCRdb table lists in-frame clones only, not all of them. This table holds approximately 400,000 clones, around 83% found once. The cohort comprised adults aged roughly 18 to 95 years residing in approximately 22 US areas. The study counted Cohort 3 donors as recovered given two negative PCRs, clearance, or symptom resolution. The source material was PBMCs or T cells enriched from blood (not recorded which). The clonotype originates from a woman aged 45-60 years who had recovered from COVID-19. The chain combines TRBV2 with TRBJ1-2; 7 nucleotides line up with TRBD1. CDR3: CASTDRVYGYTF. The CDR3, as DNA: TGTGCCAGCACCGACAGGGTCTATGGCTACACCTTC.